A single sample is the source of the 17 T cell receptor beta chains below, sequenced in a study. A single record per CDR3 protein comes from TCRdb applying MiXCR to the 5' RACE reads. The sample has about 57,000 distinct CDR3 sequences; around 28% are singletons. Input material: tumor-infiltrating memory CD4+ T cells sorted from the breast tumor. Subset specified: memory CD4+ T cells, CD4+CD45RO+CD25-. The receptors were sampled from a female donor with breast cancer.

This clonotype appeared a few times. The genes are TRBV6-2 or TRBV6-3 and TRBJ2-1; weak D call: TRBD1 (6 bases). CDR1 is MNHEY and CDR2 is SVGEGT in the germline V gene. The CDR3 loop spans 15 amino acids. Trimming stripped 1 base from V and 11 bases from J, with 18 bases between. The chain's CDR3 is CASSYLGQQGVKQFF. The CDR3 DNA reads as TGTGCCAGCAGTTACTTAGGACAGCAAGGGGTGAAGCAGTTCTTC.

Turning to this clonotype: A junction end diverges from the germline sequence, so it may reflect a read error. CDR3: CASSPRYGTGAF. The CDR3, as DNA: TGTGCCAGCAGCCCTCGTTATGGGACAGGGGCCTTT. V usage is TRBV7-2 and J usage is TRBJ2-3; 10 bases line up with TRBD1. Germline assignment: CDR1 SGHTA and CDR2 FQGNSA. The length of the CDR3 is 12 residues.

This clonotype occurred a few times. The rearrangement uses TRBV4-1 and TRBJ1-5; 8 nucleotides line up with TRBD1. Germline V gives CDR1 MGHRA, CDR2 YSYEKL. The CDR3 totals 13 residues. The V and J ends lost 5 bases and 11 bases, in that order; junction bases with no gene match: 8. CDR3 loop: CASSWTGTRAQHF. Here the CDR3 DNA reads TGCGCCAGCAGCTGGACAGGGACTCGGGCCCAGCATTTT.

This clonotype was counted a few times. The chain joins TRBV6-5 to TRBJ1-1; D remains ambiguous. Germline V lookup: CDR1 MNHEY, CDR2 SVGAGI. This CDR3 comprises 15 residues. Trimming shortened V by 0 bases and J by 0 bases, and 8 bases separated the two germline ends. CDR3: CASSYSTRMNTEAFF. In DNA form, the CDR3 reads TGTGCCAGCAGTTACTCGACCAGGATGAACACTGAAGCTTTCTTT.

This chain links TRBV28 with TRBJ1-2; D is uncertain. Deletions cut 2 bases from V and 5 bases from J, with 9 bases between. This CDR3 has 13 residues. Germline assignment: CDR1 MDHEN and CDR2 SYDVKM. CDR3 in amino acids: CASSLTAGYGYTF. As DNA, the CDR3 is TGTGCCAGCAGTTTAACCGCAGGATATGGCTACACCTTC.

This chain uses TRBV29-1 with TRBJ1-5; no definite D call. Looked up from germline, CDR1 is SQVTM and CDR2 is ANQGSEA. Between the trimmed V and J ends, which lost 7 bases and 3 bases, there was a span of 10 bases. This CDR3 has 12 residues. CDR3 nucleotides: TGCAGCGCGGACCGAAACAATCAGCCCCAGCATTTT. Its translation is CSADRNNQPQHF.

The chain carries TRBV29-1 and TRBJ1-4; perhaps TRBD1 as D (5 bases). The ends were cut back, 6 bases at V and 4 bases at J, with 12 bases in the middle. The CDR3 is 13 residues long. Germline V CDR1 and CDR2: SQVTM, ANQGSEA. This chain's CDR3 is CSVADSLNEKLFF. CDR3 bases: TGCAGCGTCGCCGACAGCCTTAATGAAAAACTGTTTTTT.

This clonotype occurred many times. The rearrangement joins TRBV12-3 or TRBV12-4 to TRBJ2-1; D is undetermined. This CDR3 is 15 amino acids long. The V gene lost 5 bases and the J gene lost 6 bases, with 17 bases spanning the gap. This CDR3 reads CASSPSSRSTNEQFF. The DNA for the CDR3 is TGTGCCAGCAGTCCGAGTTCTCGCTCTACCAATGAGCAGTTCTTC.

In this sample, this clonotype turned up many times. CDR3 DNA sequence: TGCGCCAGCACCCTGCTAGAGACCCAGTACTTC. It specifies CASTLLETQYF. This chain links TRBV5-1 with TRBJ2-5, with D unresolved. Germline CDR1 reads SGHRS; CDR2 reads YFSETQ. V lost 6 bases and J 4 bases, leaving 7 bases between the germline ends. The CDR3 extends over 11 amino acids.

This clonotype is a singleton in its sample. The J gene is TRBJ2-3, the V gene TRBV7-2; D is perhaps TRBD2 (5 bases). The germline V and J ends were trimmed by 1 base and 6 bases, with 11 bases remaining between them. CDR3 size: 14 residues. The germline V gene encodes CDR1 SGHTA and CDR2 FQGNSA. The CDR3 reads CASSLVVGGDTQYF. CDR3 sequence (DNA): TGTGCCAGCAGCTTAGTCGTTGGCGGGGATACGCAGTATTTT.

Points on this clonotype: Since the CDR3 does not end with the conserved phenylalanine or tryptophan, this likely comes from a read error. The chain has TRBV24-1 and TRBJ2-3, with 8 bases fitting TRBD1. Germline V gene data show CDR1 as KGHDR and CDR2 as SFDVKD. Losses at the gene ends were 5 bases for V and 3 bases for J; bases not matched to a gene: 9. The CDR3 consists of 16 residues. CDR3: CATSGTGTGGTDTQYL. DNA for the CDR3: TGTGCCACCAGTGGTACCGGGACAGGAGGGACAGATACGCAGTATTTA.

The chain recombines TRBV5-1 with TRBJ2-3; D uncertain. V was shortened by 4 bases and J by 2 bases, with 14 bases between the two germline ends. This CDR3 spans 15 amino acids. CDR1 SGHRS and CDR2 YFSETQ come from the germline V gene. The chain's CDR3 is CASSPLPQITDTQYF. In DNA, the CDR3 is TGCGCCAGCAGCCCCCTCCCACAGATCACAGATACGCAGTATTTT.

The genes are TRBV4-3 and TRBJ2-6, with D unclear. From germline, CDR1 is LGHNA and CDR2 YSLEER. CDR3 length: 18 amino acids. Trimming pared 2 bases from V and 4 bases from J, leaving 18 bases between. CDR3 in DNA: TGCGCCAGCAGCCAACGGGCAGATAGGGTGAGGGGGGCCAACGTCCTGACTTTC. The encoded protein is CASSQRADRVRGANVLTF.

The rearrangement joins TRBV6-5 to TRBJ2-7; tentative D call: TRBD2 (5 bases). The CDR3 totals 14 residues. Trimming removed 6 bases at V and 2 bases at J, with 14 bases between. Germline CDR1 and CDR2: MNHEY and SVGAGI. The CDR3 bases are TGTGCCAGCAGACTCCGGGAAACTACCTACGAGCAGTACTTC. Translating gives CASRLRETTYEQYF.

CDR3 amino acids: CASSFVRDTEAFF. The CDR3 DNA reads TGTGCCAGCAGCTTCGTCAGGGACACTGAAGCTTTCTTT. The chain has TRBV7-9 and TRBJ1-1; D possibly corresponds to TRBD1 (5 bases). Germline V lookup: CDR1 SEHNR, CDR2 FQNEAQ (reference sequence). The CDR3 has 13 residues. The V gene lost 3 bases and the J gene lost 3 bases, with 8 bases spanning the gap. The full variable domain, in which reference TRBV7-9 and TRBJ1-1 provide the parts outside the CDR3, is DTGVSQNPRHKITKRGQNVTFRCDPISEHNRLYWYRQTLGQGPEFLTYFQNEAQLEKSRLLSDRFSAERPKGSFSTLEIQRTEQGDSAMYLCASSFVRDTEAFFGQGTRLTVV.

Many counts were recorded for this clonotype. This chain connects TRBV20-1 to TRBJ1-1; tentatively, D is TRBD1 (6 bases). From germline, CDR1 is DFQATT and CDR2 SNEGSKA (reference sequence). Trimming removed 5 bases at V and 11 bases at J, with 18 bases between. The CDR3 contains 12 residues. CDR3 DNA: TGCAGTGCTCACCTCCGGGGGGCTGGCGCTTTCTTT. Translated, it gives CSAHLRGAGAFF.

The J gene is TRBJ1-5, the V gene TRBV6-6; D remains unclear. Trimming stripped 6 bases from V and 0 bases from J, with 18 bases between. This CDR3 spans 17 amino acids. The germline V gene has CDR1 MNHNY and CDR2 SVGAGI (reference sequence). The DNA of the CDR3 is TGTGCCAGCAGCTACCAACCTCAGGTAGATAGCAATCAGCCCCAGCATTTT. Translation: CASSYQPQVDSNQPQHF.